This T cell receptor (beta chain) appears in the sequencing data of a study of cytomegalovirus exposure and HLA in healthy donors. Overall study: Most donors, approximately 82% of several hundred genotyped, fell in the Caucasian-associated ancestry cluster. General study points: TCR beta V segments were, for the most part, productive about 90% or about 30% of the time in an earlier analysis.

Points on this clone: What it binds is unknown.

The PCR used 60 Vbeta and 13 Jbeta primers. Method: immunoSEQ multiplex PCR; TCRdb's copy keeps in-frame clones and lacks some. Of under 150,000 clones in the sample, about 72% were seen once. The source of this sequence is a man aged 40-49 years in good health and CMV-seronegative. The sample was PBMCs.

The CDR3 region has the DNA TGTGCCAGCAGCTTGGTTGGGGGGGCCGCAGATACGCAGTATTTT. Translating gives CASSLVGGAADTQYF. The chain couples TRBV5-6 to TRBJ2-3; maybe TRBD2 (7 bases). Germline V gene lookup returns CDR1 SGHDT and CDR2 YYEEEE. The CDR3 has 15 amino acids. Trimming pared 0 bases from V and 4 bases from J, leaving 12 bases between.